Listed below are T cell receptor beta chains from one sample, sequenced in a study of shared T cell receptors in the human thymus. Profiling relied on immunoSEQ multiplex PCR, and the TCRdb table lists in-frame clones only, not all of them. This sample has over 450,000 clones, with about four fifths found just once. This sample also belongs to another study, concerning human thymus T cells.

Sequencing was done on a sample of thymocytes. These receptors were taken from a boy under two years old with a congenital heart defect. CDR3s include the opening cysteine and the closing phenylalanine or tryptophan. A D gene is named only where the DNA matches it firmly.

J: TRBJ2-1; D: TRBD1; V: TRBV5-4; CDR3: CASSPGPTGTGPYNEQFF
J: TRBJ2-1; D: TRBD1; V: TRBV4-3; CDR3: CASSQDRGQVRPDNEQFF
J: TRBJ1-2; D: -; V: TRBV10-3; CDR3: CATPTLGDYGYTF
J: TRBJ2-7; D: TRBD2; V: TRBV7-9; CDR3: CASSTPGTRAYEQYF
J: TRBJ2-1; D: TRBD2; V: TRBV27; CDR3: CASSLSGGPYNEQFF
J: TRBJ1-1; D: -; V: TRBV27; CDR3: CASSLSPPEANTEAFF
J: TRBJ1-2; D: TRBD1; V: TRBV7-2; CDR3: CASSSRQGSRGYTF
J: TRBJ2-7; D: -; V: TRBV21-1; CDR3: CASSKLQDTSYEQYF
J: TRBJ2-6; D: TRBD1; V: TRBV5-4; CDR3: CASSPPGQGARGANVLTF
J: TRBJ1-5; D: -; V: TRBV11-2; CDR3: CASSLDPHSPNQPQHF
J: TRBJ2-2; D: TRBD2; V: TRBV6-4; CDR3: CASSDSKPGVREEHTGELFF
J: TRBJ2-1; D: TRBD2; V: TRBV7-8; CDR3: CASSQSGRAGGSYNEQFF
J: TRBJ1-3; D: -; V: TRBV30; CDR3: CAWSVGQGGSGNTIYF
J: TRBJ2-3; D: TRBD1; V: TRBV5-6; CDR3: CASSLAGQGESSDTQYF
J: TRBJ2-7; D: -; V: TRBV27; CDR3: CANRVAATYEQYF
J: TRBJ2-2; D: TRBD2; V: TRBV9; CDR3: CASRDLGGRANTGELFF
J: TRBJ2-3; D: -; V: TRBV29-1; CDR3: CSSASSASSTDTQYF
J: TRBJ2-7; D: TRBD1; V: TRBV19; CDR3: CASSIGTEYEQYF
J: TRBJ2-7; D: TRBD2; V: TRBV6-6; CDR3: CASSYPSGRWHEQYF
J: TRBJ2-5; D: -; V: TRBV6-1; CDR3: CASRRETQYF
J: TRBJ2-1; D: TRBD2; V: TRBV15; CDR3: CATSRTSGRADNEQFF
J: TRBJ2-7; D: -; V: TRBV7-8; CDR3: CASSRPGLSPYEQYF
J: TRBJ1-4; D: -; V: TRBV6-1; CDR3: CASSEGRSSRETNEKLFF
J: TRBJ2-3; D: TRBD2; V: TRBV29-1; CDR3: CSVESSGPDRDTQYF
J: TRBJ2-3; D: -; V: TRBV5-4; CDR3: CASSPKVSGTSTDTQYF
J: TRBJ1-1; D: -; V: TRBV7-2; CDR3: CASPGERTEAFF
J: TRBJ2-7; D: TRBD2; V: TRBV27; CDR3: CASSLSPSAGAYEQYF
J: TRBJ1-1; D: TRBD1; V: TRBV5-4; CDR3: CASSLGQGRPEAFF
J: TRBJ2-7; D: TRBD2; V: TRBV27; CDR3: CASKWRGTYEQYF
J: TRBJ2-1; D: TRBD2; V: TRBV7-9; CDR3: CASSLGPRLAGFYNEQFF
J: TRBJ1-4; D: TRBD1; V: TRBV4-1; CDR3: CASSQDPTRGREKLFF
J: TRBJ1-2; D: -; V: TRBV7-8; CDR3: CASSLGGLRGLNYGYTF
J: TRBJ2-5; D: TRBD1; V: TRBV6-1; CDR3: CASSEASAGGLDEQETQYF
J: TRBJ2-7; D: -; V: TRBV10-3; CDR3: CAIKDRFSYEQYF
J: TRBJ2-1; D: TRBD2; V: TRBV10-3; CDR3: CAITPSGIHNEQFF
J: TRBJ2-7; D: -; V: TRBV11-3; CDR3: CASSLGGDTYEQYF
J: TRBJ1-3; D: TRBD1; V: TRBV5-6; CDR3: CASTNQGAGNTIYF
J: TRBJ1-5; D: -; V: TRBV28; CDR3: CASIKFTGKSNQPQHF
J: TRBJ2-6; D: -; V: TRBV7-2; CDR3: CASSLGPGGHVLTF
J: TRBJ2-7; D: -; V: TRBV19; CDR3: CASSIPVYGSEQYF
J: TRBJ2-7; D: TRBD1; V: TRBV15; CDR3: CATRADRDEQYF
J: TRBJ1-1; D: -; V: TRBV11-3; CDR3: CASSRNRSLAFF
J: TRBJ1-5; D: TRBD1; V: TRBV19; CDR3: CASRQGGSYQPQHF
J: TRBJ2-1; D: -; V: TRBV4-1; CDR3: CASSHSGGGKDEQFF
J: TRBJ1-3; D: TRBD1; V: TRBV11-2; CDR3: CASSPRQGNSGNTIYF
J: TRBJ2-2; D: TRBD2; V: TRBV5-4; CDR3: CASSLGLAGGELFF
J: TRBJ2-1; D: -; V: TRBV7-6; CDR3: CASSLRGSEYNEQFF
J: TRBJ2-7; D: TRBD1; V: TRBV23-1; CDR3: CASSHDRGYQYF
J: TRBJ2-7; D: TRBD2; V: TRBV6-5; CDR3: CANLAGVVSYEQYF
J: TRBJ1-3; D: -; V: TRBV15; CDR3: CATSRDGTGTGNTIYF
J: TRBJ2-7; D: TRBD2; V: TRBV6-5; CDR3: CASSYKPSGSSEQYF